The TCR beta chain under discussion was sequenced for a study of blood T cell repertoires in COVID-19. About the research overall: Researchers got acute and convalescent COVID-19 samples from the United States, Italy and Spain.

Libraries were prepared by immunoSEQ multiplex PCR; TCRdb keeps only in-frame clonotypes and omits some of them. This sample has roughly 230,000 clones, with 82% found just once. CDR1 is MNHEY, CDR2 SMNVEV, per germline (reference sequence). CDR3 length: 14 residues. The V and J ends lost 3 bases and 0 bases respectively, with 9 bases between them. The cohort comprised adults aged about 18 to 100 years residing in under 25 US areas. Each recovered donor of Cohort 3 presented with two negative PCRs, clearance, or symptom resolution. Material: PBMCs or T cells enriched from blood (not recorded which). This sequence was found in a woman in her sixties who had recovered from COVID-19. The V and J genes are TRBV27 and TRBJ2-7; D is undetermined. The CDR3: CASSFQAISYEQYF. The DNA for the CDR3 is TGTGCCAGCAGTTTCCAGGCGATCTCCTACGAGCAGTACTTC.